This T cell receptor (beta chain) was sequenced during a study of blood T cells in healthy people across ages. Looking at the study overall: When template switching was applied, about one barcoded beta molecule was captured per two T cells.

This clonotype was detected a few times. The authors ran a second PCR of about 6 to 11 cycles using a sample-barcoded 5' primer and a J-beta primer mix. TCRdb reprocessed the 5' RACE reads via MiXCR and lists one record per CDR3 protein. The top ten hold approximately 37% of the sample, which has 660,000 or so distinct CDR3 sequences, roughly 53% seen once. Germline loops: CDR1 SQVTM, CDR2 ANQGSEA. The CDR3 runs to 13 residues. The clonotype comes from a man in his sixties in good health. The specimen sequenced was blood. The chain uses TRBV29-1 and TRBJ2-7; tentative D call: TRBD1 (5 bases). The closer fit of TRBJ2-5 to the DNA end suggests the J call may be wrong. The CDR3 loop is CSSSPQGGETQYF. The CDR3 nucleotides read TGCAGCTCCTCCCCTCAGGGTGGAGAGACCCAGTACTTC.